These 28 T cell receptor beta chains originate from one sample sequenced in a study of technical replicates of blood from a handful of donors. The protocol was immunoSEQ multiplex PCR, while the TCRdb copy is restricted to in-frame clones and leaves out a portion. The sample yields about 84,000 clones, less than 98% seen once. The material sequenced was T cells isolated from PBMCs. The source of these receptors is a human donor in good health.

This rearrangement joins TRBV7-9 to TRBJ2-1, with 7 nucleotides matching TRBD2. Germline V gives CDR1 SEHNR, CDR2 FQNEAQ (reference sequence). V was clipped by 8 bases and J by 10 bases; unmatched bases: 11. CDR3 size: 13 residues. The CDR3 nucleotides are TGTGCCAGCGGCTCACTAGCGTCAATCGAGCAGTTCTTC. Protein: CASGSLASIEQFF.

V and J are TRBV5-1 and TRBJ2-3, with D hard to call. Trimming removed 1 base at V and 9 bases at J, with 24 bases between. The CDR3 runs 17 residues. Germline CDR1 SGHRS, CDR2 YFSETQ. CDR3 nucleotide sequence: TGCGCCAGCAGCTTGTCCGTCGGCGGAGATAATATATGGACGCAGTATTTT. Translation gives CASSLSVGGDNIWTQYF.

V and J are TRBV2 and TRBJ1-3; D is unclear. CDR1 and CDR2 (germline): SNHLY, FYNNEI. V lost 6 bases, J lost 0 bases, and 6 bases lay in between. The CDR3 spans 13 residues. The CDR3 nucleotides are TGTGCCAGCAGGGGCGACTCTGGAAACACCATATATTTT. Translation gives CASRGDSGNTIYF.

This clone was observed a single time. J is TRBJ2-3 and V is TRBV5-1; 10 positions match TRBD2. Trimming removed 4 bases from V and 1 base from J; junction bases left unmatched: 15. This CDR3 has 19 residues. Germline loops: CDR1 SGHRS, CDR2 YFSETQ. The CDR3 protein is CASSPRTSGDYYRTDTQYF. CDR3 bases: TGCGCCAGCAGCCCTCGGACTAGCGGCGACTACTACCGCACAGATACGCAGTATTTT.

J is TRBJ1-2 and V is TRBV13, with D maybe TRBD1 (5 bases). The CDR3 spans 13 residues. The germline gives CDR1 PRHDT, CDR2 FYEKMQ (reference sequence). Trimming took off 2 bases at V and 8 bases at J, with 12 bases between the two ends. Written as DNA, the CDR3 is TGTGCCAGCAGCTTACAGGGAAGAAACGGCTACACCTTC. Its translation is CASSLQGRNGYTF.

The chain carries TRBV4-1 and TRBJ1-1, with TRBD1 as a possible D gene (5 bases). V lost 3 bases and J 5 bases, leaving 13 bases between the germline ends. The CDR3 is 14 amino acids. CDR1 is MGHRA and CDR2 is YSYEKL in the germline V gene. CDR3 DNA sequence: TGCGCCAGCAGCCAGACCCAGGGAGGGACTGAAGCTTTCTTT. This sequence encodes CASSQTQGGTEAFF.

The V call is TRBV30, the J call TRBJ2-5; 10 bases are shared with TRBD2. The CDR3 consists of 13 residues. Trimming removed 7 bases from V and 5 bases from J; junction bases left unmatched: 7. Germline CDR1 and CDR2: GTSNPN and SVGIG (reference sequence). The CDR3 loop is CASKRGGAETQYF. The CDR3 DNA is TGTGCCTCCAAGCGGGGGGGTGCCGAGACCCAGTACTTC.

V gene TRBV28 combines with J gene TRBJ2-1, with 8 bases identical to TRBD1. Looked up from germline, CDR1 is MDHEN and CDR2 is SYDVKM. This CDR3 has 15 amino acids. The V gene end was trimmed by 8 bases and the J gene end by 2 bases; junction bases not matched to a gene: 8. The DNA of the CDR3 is TGTGCCAGCCCTCCTCCAGGGGGCGCCTACAATGAGCAGTTCTTC. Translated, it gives CASPPPGGAYNEQFF.

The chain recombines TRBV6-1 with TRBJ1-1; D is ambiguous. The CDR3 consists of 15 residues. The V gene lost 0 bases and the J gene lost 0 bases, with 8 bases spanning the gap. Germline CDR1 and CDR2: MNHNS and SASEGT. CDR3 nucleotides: TGTGCCAGCAGTGAAGCGGCCAGTTTGAACACTGAAGCTTTCTTT. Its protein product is CASSEAASLNTEAFF.

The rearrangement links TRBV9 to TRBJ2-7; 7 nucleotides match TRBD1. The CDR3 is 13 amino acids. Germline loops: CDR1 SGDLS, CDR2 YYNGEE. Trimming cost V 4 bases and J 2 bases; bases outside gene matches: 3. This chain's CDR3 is CASSRGHPYEQYF. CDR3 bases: TGTGCCAGCAGCAGGGGGCACCCCTACGAGCAGTACTTC.

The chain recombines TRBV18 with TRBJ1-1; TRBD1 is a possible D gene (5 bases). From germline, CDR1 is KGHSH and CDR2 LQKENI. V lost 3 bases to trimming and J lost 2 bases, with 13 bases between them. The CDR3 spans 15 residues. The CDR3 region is CASSPSRGTNTEAFF. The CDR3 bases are TGTGCCAGCTCACCCTCACGGGGGACTAACACTGAAGCTTTCTTT.

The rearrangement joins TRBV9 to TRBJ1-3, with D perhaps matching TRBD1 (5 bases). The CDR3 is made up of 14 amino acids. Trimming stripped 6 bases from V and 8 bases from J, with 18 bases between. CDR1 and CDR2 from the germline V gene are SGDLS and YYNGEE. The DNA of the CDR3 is TGTGCCAGCAACTCAGGTTCAGGGTCAGACACCATATATTTT. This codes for CASNSGSGSDTIYF.

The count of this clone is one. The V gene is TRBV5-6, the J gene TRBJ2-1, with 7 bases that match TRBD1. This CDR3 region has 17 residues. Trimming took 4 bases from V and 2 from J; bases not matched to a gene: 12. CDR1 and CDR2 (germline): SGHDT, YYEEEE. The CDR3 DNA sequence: TGTGCCAGCAGCCCCTTCGAGGTCCAGGGGGCCTACAATGAGCAGTTCTTC. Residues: CASSPFEVQGAYNEQFF.

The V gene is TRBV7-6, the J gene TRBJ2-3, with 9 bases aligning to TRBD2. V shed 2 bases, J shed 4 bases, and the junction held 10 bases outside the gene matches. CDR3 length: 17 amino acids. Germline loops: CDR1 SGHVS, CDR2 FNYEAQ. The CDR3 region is CASSLIWRTSAPDTQYF. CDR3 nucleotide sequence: TGTGCCAGCAGCTTAATCTGGAGGACTAGCGCCCCAGATACGCAGTATTTT.

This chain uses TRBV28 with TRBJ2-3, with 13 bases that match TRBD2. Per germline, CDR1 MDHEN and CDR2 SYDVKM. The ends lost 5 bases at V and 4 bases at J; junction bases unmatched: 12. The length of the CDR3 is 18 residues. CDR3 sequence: CASSLGIGLAGVSDTQYF. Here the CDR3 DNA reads TGTGCCAGCAGTCTAGGGATCGGACTAGCGGGAGTCTCAGATACGCAGTATTTT.

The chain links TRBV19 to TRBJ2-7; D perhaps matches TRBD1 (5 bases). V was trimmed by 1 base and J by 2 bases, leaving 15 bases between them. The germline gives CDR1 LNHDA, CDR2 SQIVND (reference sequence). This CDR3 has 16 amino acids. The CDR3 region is CASSIASGYSPYEQYF. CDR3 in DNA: TGTGCCAGTAGTATAGCGTCAGGGTATAGTCCCTACGAGCAGTACTTC.

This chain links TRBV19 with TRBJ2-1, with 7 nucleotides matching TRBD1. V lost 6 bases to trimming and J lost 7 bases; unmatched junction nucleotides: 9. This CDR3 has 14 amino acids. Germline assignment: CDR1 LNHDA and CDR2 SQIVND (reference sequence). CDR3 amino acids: CASSWAGGENEQFF. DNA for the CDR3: TGTGCCAGTAGCTGGGCAGGGGGAGAGAATGAGCAGTTCTTC.

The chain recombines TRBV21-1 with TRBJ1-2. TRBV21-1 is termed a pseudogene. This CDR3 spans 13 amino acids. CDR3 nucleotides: TGTGCCAGCAGCAAAGGAGTCCTTCGGGGCTACACCTTC. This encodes CASSKGVLRGYTF.

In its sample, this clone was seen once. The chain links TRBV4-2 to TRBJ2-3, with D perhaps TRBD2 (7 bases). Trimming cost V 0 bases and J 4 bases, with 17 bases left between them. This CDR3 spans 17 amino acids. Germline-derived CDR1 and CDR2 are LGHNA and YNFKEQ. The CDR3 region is CASSQDTMGGAADTQYF. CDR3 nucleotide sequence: TGTGCCAGCAGCCAAGATACAATGGGGGGGGCGGCAGATACGCAGTATTTT.

The CDR3 here is CASSLQGDTYEKLFF. CDR3 nucleotides: TGTGCCAGCAGCTTGCAGGGGGACACTTATGAAAAACTGTTTTTT. The rearrangement joins TRBV5-4 to TRBJ1-4, with 7 bases lining up with TRBD1. This CDR3 comprises 15 residues. J gave up 6 bases and V 1 base, and 6 bases lay outside the gene matches. CDR1 is SGHNT and CDR2 is YYREEE in the germline V gene (reference sequence).

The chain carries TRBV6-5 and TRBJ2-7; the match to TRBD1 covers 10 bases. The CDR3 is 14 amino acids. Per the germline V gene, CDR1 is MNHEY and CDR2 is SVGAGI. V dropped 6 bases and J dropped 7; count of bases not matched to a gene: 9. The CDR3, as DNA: TGTGCCAGCAGCGGGGACAGGGGAGGGTATGAGCAGTACTTC. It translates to CASSGDRGGYEQYF.

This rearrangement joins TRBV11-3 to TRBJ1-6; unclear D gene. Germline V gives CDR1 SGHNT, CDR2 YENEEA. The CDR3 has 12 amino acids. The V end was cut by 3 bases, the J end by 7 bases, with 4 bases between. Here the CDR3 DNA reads TGTGCCAGCAGCTTCGGGAATTCACCCCTCCACTTT. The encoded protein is CASSFGNSPLHF. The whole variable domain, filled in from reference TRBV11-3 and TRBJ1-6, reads EAGVVQSPRYKIIEKKQPVAFWCNPISGHNTLYWYLQNLGQGPELLIRYENEEAVDDSQLPKDRFSAERLKGVDSTLKIQPAELGDSAVYLCASSFGNSPLHFGNGTRLTVT.

CDR3: CASSFGQGGNYGYTF. The CDR3 coding sequence is TGTGCCAGCAGTTTCGGACAGGGTGGGAACTATGGCTACACCTTC. The genes are TRBV6-1 and TRBJ1-2, with 8 bases fitting TRBD1. Looked up from germline, CDR1 is MNHNS and CDR2 is SASEGT. Trimming cost V 5 bases and J 2 bases; bases outside gene matches: 7. CDR3 length equals 15 residues.

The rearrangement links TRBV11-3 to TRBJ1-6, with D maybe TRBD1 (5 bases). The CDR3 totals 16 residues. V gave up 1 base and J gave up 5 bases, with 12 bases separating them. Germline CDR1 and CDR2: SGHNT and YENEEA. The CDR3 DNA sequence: TGTGCCAGCAGCTTAGCCCCGGGACTGAATAATTCACCCCTCCACTTT. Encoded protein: CASSLAPGLNNSPLHF.

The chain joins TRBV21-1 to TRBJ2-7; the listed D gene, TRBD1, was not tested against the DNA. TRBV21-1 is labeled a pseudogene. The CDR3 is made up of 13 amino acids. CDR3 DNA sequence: TGTGCCAGCAGGTCAACAGGGGGACGCGAGCAGTACTTC. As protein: CASRSTGGREQYF.

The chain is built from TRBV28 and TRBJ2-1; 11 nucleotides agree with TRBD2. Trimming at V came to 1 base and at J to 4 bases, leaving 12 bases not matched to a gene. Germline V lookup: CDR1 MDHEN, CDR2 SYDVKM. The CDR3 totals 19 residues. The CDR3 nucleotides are TGTGCCAGCAGTTTATCCCTAGCGGGAGGTTCCCGACAATACAATGAGCAGTTCTTC. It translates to CASSLSLAGGSRQYNEQFF. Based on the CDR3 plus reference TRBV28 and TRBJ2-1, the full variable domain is DVKVTQSSRYLVKRTGEKVFLECVQDMDHENMFWYRQDPGLGLRLIYFSYDVKMKEKGDIPEGYSVSREKKERFSLILESASTNQTSMYLCASSLSLAGGSRQYNEQFFGPGTRLTVL.

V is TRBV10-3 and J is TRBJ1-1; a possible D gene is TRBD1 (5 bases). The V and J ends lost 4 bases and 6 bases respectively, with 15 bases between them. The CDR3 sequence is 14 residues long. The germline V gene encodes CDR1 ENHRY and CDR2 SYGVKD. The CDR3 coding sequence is TGTGCCATCAGTGGGGAACAGGAACCCGCTGAAGCTTTCTTT. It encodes CAISGEQEPAEAFF.

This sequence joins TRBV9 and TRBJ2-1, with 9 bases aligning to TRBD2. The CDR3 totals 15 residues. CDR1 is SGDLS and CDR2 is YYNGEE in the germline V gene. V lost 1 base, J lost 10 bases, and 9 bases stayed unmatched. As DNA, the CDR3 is TGTGCCAGCAGCGTACTGTCTAGCGGGATCCGGGAGCAGTTCTTC. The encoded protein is CASSVLSSGIREQFF.